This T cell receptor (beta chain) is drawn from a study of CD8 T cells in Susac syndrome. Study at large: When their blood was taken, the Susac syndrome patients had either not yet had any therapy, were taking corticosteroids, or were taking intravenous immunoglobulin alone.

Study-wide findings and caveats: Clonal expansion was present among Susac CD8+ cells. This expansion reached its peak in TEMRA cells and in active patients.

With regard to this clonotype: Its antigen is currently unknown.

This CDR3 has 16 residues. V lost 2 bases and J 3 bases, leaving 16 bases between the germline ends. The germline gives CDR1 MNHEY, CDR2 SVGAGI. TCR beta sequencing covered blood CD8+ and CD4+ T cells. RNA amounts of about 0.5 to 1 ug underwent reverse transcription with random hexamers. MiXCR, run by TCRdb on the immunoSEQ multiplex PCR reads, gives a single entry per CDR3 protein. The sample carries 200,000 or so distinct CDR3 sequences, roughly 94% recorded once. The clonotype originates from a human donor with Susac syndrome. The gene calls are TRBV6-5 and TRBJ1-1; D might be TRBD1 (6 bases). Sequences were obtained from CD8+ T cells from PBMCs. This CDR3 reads CASSYGDQQGDTEAFF. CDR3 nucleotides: TGTGCCAGCAGTTACGGAGACCAACAGGGTGACACTGAAGCTTTCTTT.